This T cell receptor beta chain was recorded in a study of cytomegalovirus exposure and HLA in healthy donors. General study points: When a later analysis compared HLA-associated TCR beta chains with equally common others, the HLA-associated chains turned out to be more clonally expanded and to have lower generation probabilities.

With 60 Vbeta and 13 Jbeta primers, the PCR was carried out. TCRdb's table, derived via immunoSEQ multiplex PCR, lists solely in-frame clones and lacks some. The data contain about 140,000 clones, roughly 80% of them singletons. The table lists this clone with a few counts. Antigen specificity is unknown. From germline, CDR1 is SGHAT and CDR2 FQNNGV. J gave up 0 bases and V 3 bases, and 2 bases lay outside the gene matches. The CDR3 is 16 residues long. Sample: PBMCs. The receptor was derived from a female donor in good health and CMV-seronegative. The chain is built from TRBV11-2 and TRBJ2-5; 12 bases align to TRBD2. The CDR3 here is CASSFTSGGNQETQYF. DNA for the CDR3: TGTGCCAGCAGCTTTACTAGCGGGGGGAACCAAGAGACCCAGTACTTC.